A single sample gave rise to the 20 T cell receptor beta chains below, sequenced in a study of blood T cell repertoires in COVID-19. The data were produced by immunoSEQ multiplex PCR, yet TCRdb's version contains in-frame clones alone and is incomplete. The sample consists of 150,000 or so clones, approximately 92% of them appearing once. Sample: peripheral blood. All receptors derive from a man aged 25 to 40 with COVID-19, enrolled during active disease.

This chain uses TRBV29-1 with TRBJ2-1, with TRBD1 identical over 9 bases. The trim removed 4 bases at V and 5 bases at J, leaving 6 bases unmatched. From germline, CDR1 is SQVTM and CDR2 ANQGSEA. This CDR3 has 14 residues. In nucleotides, the CDR3 is TGCAGCGTTGTAGGGACAGGGAGTAACAATGAGCAGTTCTTC. Translated, it gives CSVVGTGSNNEQFF.

V and J are TRBV7-3 and TRBJ2-6; D possibly corresponds to TRBD2 (5 bases). CDR3 length: 16 amino acids. The V end was cut by 1 base, the J end by 0 bases, with 7 bases between. Per the germline V gene, CDR1 is SGHTA and CDR2 is FQGTGA. The CDR3 sequence is CASSLSGGSGANVLTF. CDR3 sequence (DNA): TGTGCCAGCAGCTTAAGCGGAGGCTCTGGGGCCAACGTCCTGACTTTC.

The rearrangement joins TRBV27 to TRBJ2-3; 7 bases map to TRBD1. The CDR3 has 15 residues. Germline lookup yields CDR1 MNHEY and CDR2 SMNVEV (reference sequence). J lost 2 bases, V lost 4 bases, and 6 bases had no gene match. This chain's CDR3 is CASSYRDSATDTQYF. DNA for the CDR3: TGTGCCAGCAGTTATCGGGACAGTGCCACAGATACGCAGTATTTT.

Turning to this clone: A read error may account for a junction end that differs from germline. CDR3 amino acids: CASSYSTGTGQGYF. Written as DNA, the CDR3 is TGTGCCAGCAGTTACTCGACGGGGACAGGACAAGGTTATTTC. The chain carries TRBV6-2 or TRBV6-3 and TRBJ2-7; TRBD1 matches at 8 bases. CDR1 MNHEY and CDR2 SVGEGT come from the germline V gene. CDR3 length: 14 residues.

This clone came up a few times. CDR3 in DNA: TGTGCCAGCAGGAGACAGAACTACGAGCAGTACTTC. Residues: CASRRQNYEQYF. This rearrangement joins TRBV2 to TRBJ2-7; tentative D call: TRBD1 (5 bases). The CDR3 consists of 12 residues. Germline lookup yields CDR1 SNHLY and CDR2 FYNNEI. Trimming cost V 6 bases and J 3 bases, with 9 bases left between them.

The rearrangement uses TRBV24-1 and TRBJ2-5; possible D gene TRBD1, 6 bases. The CDR3 is 13 amino acids. V lost 4 bases, J lost 5 bases, and 10 bases lay in between. Germline V lookup: CDR1 KGHDR, CDR2 SFDVKD. This CDR3 reads CATSEGGFETQYF. The CDR3 coding sequence is TGTGCCACCAGTGAAGGGGGTTTCGAGACCCAGTACTTC.

The chain couples TRBV10-3 to TRBJ2-1; a possible D gene is TRBD2 (5 bases). The CDR3 spans 15 residues. Germline CDR1 and CDR2: ENHRY and SYGVKD. V was trimmed by 0 bases and J by 12 bases, leaving 18 bases between them. The CDR3 sequence: CAISESSPLYGGQFF. Written as DNA, the CDR3 is TGTGCCATCAGTGAGTCGAGCCCCCTTTACGGAGGGCAGTTCTTC.

The chain combines TRBV30 with TRBJ1-1; D uncertain. The CDR3 contains 16 residues. V was pared by 3 bases and J by 0 bases, with 17 bases between. Germline V gene data show CDR1 as GTSNPN and CDR2 as SVGIG (reference sequence). The CDR3 sequence: CAWSLGSGLLNTEAFF. The CDR3 DNA follows: TGTGCCTGGAGCTTGGGGAGTGGGCTTTTGAACACTGAAGCTTTCTTT.

This chain joins TRBV6-6 and TRBJ2-1; D is perhaps TRBD1 (6 bases). The CDR3 is 15 amino acids. Trimming removed 7 bases from V and 4 bases from J, with 17 bases in between. Germline V gene data show CDR1 as MNHNY and CDR2 as SVGAGI (reference sequence). The CDR3 sequence: CASILRDTSYNEQFF. The CDR3 DNA sequence: TGTGCCAGCATCCTCCGGGACACCTCTTACAATGAGCAGTTCTTC.

In its sample, this clone was seen once. The V call is TRBV4-3, the J call TRBJ2-1, with D perhaps matching TRBD2 (6 bases). This CDR3 has 17 amino acids. The germline V and J ends were trimmed by 4 bases and 1 base, with 17 bases remaining between them. Germline lookup yields CDR1 LGHNA and CDR2 YSLEER. The CDR3: CASSPSPGSRSYNEQFF. CDR3 sequence (DNA): TGCGCCAGCAGCCCCTCTCCCGGGAGTAGGTCCTACAATGAGCAGTTCTTC.

The chain joins TRBV19 to TRBJ1-5; D may be TRBD1 (6 bases). This CDR3 has 16 residues. Trimming removed 6 bases at V and 7 bases at J, with 22 bases between. Germline lookup yields CDR1 LNHDA and CDR2 SQIVND (reference sequence). CDR3 in DNA: TGTGCCAGTAGCAGCACAGGGACAAGGCACGACCAGCCCCAGCATTTT. Protein: CASSSTGTRHDQPQHF.

The chain links TRBV4-3 to TRBJ2-1, with unresolved D. V was trimmed by 4 bases and J by 5 bases, leaving 9 bases between them. The CDR3 has 13 amino acids. Looked up from germline, CDR1 is LGHNA and CDR2 is YSLEER. CDR3 bases: TGCGCCAGCAGCCGATTCGAGGACAATGAGCAGTTCTTC. Translated: CASSRFEDNEQFF.

The V gene is TRBV24-1, the J gene TRBJ1-1; D gene unclear. Trimming pared 0 bases from V and 2 bases from J, leaving 3 bases between. The CDR3 covers 13 residues. Per germline, CDR1 KGHDR and CDR2 SFDVKD. DNA of the CDR3: TGTGCCACCAGTGATTTGCTTAACACTGAAGCTTTCTTT. This gives the protein CATSDLLNTEAFF.

The CDR3 DNA is TGTGCCAGCAGCTTTAAAAGTGGGCTAGCGGGACGGAATGAGCAGTTCTTC. Translated: CASSFKSGLAGRNEQFF. The genes are TRBV7-9 and TRBJ2-1, with 9 bases fitting TRBD2. Germline CDR1 reads SEHNR; CDR2 reads FQNEAQ (reference sequence). The CDR3 length is 17 residues. The J segment lost 7 bases and the V segment lost 3 bases, leaving 13 bases of the junction unmatched.

The genes are TRBV30 and TRBJ2-2, with D possibly being TRBD2 (5 bases). CDR1 and CDR2 (germline): GTSNPN, SVGIG (reference sequence). This CDR3 region has 14 residues. Between the trimmed V and J ends, which lost 3 bases and 0 bases, there was a span of 8 bases. CDR3: CAWRSGTNTGELFF. In DNA, the CDR3 is TGTGCCTGGAGGAGCGGAACGAACACCGGGGAGCTGTTTTTT.

The rearrangement links TRBV25-1 to TRBJ2-2; 9 bases map to TRBD1. Germline V lookup: CDR1 MGHDK, CDR2 SYGVNS. Germline trimming cut 6 bases from V and 0 bases from J; bases unmatched to any gene: 5. The CDR3 has 16 amino acids. The CDR3: CASRGGTGTNTGELFF. CDR3 coding DNA: TGTGCCAGCAGGGGGGGGACAGGGACGAACACCGGGGAGCTGTTTTTT.

The chain links TRBV19 to TRBJ1-5; possibly TRBD1 for D (6 bases). The V end was cut by 7 bases, the J end by 3 bases, with 10 bases between. The germline V gene has CDR1 LNHDA and CDR2 SQIVND (reference sequence). This CDR3 has 13 residues. CDR3 sequence reads: CASTGQINQPQHF. CDR3 coding DNA: TGTGCCAGTACTGGACAGATCAATCAGCCCCAGCATTTT.

The chain is built from TRBV6-5 and TRBJ1-2; D is uncertain. Germline-derived CDR1 and CDR2 are MNHEY and SVGAGI. The CDR3 consists of 14 residues. Trimming cost V 5 bases and J 0 bases, with 10 bases left between them. The CDR3 here is CASSPTGSNYGYTF. In DNA, the CDR3 is TGTGCCAGCAGTCCGACGGGTTCTAACTATGGCTACACCTTC.

The genes are TRBV4-1 and TRBJ2-3; D gene uncertain. CDR1 and CDR2 from the germline V gene are MGHRA and YSYEKL. The CDR3 length is 15 residues. V was cut by 0 bases and J by 1 base, with 8 bases left in between. CDR3 nucleotides: TGCGCCAGCAGCCAAGATCGTGCAGGCACAGATACGCAGTATTTT. Translation: CASSQDRAGTDTQYF.

This clone was observed a single time. The chain has TRBV29-1 and TRBJ2-3; 8 nucleotides line up with TRBD1. The germline CDR1 and CDR2 sequences are SQVTM and ANQGSEA. The CDR3 spans 16 residues. V dropped 7 bases and J dropped 0; count of bases not matched to a gene: 12. CDR3 nucleotide sequence: TGCAGCGCCGAACCCGGGGCAGGGGGCAGCACAGATACGCAGTATTTT. It codes for CSAEPGAGGSTDTQYF.